This T cell receptor beta chain was recorded in a study of T cells in women clearing cervical HPV infection. General study points: CIN3+ cases had significantly higher TCR richness than controls; evenness did not differ.

Sequenced by immunoSEQ multiplex PCR; TCRdb stores in-frame clones only, minus some. This sample's clone table lists under 20,000 clones. Regarding this clone: Its cognate antigen is unknown.

The material sequenced was blood buffy coat. The clonotype was recovered from a woman between 18 and 69 years old with a cervical HPV16 infection that either progressed to CIN3+ or cleared (not recorded which).

The sequenced CDR3 bases are TGTGCCAGCTCAAGGGACAGGTACACTGAA. Protein product: CASSRDRYTE. The full CDR3 reads CASSRDRYTEAFF. V is TRBV18 and J is TRBJ1-1, with 8 bases that match TRBD1. The read terminates 3 residues ahead of where the CDR3 ends, so the germline J gene completes it. J was trimmed by 3 bases and V by 5 bases; bases with no gene match: 2. CDR3 length equals 13 residues. The germline gives CDR1 KGHSH, CDR2 LQKENI.